Presented here are 13 T cell receptor beta chains from one specimen sequenced in a study of cytomegalovirus exposure and HLA in healthy donors. The repertoire was sequenced with immunoSEQ multiplex PCR; TCRdb's copy has only in-frame clones and lacks some. The profile shows about 130,000 clones, around 95% of them singletons. The material sequenced was PBMCs. All receptors come from a man between 18 and 35 years old in good health and CMV-seronegative.

The chain recombines TRBV7-8 with TRBJ2-7; a weak D match, TRBD1 (5 bases). Trimming shortened V by 7 bases and J by 3 bases, and 19 bases separated the two germline ends. The CDR3 sequence is 15 residues long. Germline V gene data show CDR1 as SGHVS and CDR2 as FQNEAQ. CDR3 nucleotide sequence: TGTGCCAGCATCCGAAATGGACATTCCGGCTACGAGCAGTACTTC. Translating it yields CASIRNGHSGYEQYF. Full variable domain (missing parts from reference TRBV7-8 and TRBJ2-7): GAGVSQSPRYKVAKRGQDVALRCDPISGHVSLFWYQQALGQGPEFLTYFQNEAQLDKSGLPSDRFFAERPEGSVSTLKIQRTQQEDSAVYLCASIRNGHSGYEQYFGPGTRLTVT.

This chain links TRBV19 with TRBJ1-2, with unresolved D. Trimming removed 10 bases at V and 6 bases at J, with 15 bases between. Germline-derived CDR1 and CDR2 are LNHDA and SQIVND (reference sequence). This CDR3 comprises 12 residues. CDR3 nucleotide sequence: TGTGCCACCGCTGGACCCGGGGATGGCTACACCTTC. Translation: CATAGPGDGYTF. The full variable domain, with the rest looked up from reference TRBV19 and TRBJ1-2, is DGGITQSPKYLFRKEGQNVTLSCEQNLNHDAMYWYRQDPGQGLRLIYYSQIVNDFQKGDIAEGYSVSREKKESFPLTVTSAQKNPTAFYLCATAGPGDGYTFGSGTRLTVV.

The rearrangement uses TRBV13 and TRBJ2-7; 9 nucleotides agree with TRBD1. Germline CDR1 and CDR2: PRHDT and FYEKMQ (reference sequence). V was pared by 5 bases and J by 4 bases, with 12 bases of the junction left unmatched. The length of the CDR3 is 16 residues. In DNA form, the CDR3 reads TGTGCCAGCAGCCCCAGGGGACAGGGCCCCTTTTACGAGCAGTACTTC. It codes for CASSPRGQGPFYEQYF.

This clone was observed a few times. This chain connects TRBV21-1 to TRBJ1-1; TRBD1, the D gene given by the table, was not confirmed from the DNA. TRBV21-1 is termed a pseudogene. The CDR3 runs 14 residues. CDR3: CASSHDRGWTEAFF. The DNA for the CDR3 is TGTGCCAGCAGTCACGACAGGGGGTGGACTGAAGCTTTCTTT.

The V and J genes are TRBV19 and TRBJ2-5; a weak D match, TRBD2 (6 bases). The CDR3 contains 14 residues. CDR1 and CDR2 (germline): LNHDA, SQIVND (reference sequence). V was clipped by 6 bases and J by 5 bases, with 16 bases between them. The CDR3 DNA follows: TGTGCCAGTAGGACCCTTGGGACTGAGGAGACCCAGTACTTC. Translating gives CASRTLGTEETQYF. The full variable domain, its missing parts supplied by reference TRBV19 and TRBJ2-5, is DGGITQSPKYLFRKEGQNVTLSCEQNLNHDAMYWYRQDPGQGLRLIYYSQIVNDFQKGDIAEGYSVSREKKESFPLTVTSAQKNPTAFYLCASRTLGTEETQYFGPGTRLLVL.

The chain carries TRBV6-5 and TRBJ2-2; tentative D call: TRBD2 (6 bases). Germline lookup yields CDR1 MNHEY and CDR2 SVGAGI. V lost 8 bases to trimming and J lost 4 bases, with 11 bases between them. The length of the CDR3 is 13 residues. The CDR3 DNA reads TGTGCCAGCCGAAACGGGGGCACCGGGGAGCTGTTTTTT. Translation gives CASRNGGTGELFF.

The rearrangement uses TRBV7-9 and TRBJ2-1; tentatively, D is TRBD2 (6 bases). The CDR3 runs 16 residues. Germline V gives CDR1 SEHNR, CDR2 FQNEAQ (reference sequence). Trimming cost V 6 bases and J 1 base, with 16 bases left between them. The DNA for the CDR3 is TGTGCCAGCAGGGGCGGGACTTTCTCTTCCTACAATGAGCAGTTCTTC. It codes for CASRGGTFSSYNEQFF.

The chain has TRBV25-1 and TRBJ2-3, with a tentative D call TRBD1 (5 bases). Trimming removed 2 bases at V and 1 base at J, with 10 bases between. The CDR3 has 15 residues. Germline V gene lookup returns CDR1 MGHDK and CDR2 SYGVNS. Written as DNA, the CDR3 is TGTGCCAGCAGTGAAAGGGGCAGGGGCACAGATACGCAGTATTTT. It translates to CASSERGRGTDTQYF.

The chain has TRBV11-3 and TRBJ2-3, with D uncertain. V was clipped by 1 base and J by 4 bases, with 9 bases between them. The germline V gene has CDR1 SGHNT and CDR2 YENEEA. CDR3 length: 14 amino acids. The CDR3 coding sequence is TGTGCCAGCAGCTTAGTTTACCGGGCAGATACGCAGTATTTT. Protein: CASSLVYRADTQYF.

CDR3 protein: CASSQELTSGPYNEQFF. CDR3 nucleotide sequence: TGTGCCAGCAGCCAAGAGTTGACTAGCGGCCCCTACAATGAGCAGTTCTTC. The chain employs TRBV14 and TRBJ2-1, with 9 bases lining up with TRBD2. This CDR3 has 17 amino acids. Looked up from germline, CDR1 is SGHDN and CDR2 is FVKESK. Trimming took 0 bases from V and 2 from J; bases not matched to a gene: 5.

The chain carries TRBV18 and TRBJ2-7; TRBD1 matches at 9 bases. CDR3 size: 15 residues. The germline CDR1 and CDR2 sequences are KGHSH and LQKENI. V lost 6 bases and J lost 0; bases outside the gene matches: 6. The CDR3 sequence is CASSPGTGSSYEQYF. Written as DNA, the CDR3 is TGTGCCAGCTCCCCCGGGACAGGGAGCTCCTACGAGCAGTACTTC.

The rearrangement joins TRBV15 to TRBJ2-1, with 12 positions matching TRBD2. The J segment lost 8 bases and the V segment lost 2 bases, leaving 7 bases of the junction unmatched. Germline V gene sequence: CDR1 LNHNV, CDR2 YYDKDF (reference sequence). CDR3 length: 16 residues. CDR3 in amino acids: CATSRPRLAGADEQFF. The CDR3 nucleotides read TGTGCCACCAGCAGACCCCGACTAGCGGGAGCAGATGAGCAGTTCTTC.

V gene TRBV6-4 combines with J gene TRBJ1-4; unclear D gene. This CDR3 comprises 14 residues. Germline-derived CDR1 and CDR2 are MRHNA and SNTAGT. V shed 5 bases and J shed 6 bases, with 13 bases lying between them. CDR3 sequence: CASSRRRGDEKLFF. In DNA form, the CDR3 reads TGTGCCAGCAGTAGGCGTCGGGGAGATGAAAAACTGTTTTTT.